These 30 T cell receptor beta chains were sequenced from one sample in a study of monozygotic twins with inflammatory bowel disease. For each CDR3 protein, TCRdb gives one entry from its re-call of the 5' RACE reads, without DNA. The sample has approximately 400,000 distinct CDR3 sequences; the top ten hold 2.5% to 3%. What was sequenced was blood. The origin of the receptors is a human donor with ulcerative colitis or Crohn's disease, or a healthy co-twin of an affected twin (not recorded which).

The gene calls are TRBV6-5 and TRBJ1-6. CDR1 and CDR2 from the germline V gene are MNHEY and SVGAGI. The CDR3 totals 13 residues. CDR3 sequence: CASSTDSGSPLHF.

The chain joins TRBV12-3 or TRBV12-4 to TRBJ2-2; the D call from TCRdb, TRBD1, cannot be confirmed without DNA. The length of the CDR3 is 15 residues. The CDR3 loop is CASSRDRGGTGELFF.

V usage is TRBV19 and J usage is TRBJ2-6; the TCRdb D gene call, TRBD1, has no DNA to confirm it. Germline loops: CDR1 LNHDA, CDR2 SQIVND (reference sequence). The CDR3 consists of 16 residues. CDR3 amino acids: CASSIRTGMGANVLTF.

The chain's CDR3 is CASSLGEPGQGFEAFF. The chain has TRBV7-8 and TRBJ1-1; TCRdb outputs TRBD1, but without DNA this stays unchecked. The germline V gene has CDR1 SGHVS and CDR2 FQNEAQ. This CDR3 is built from 16 residues.

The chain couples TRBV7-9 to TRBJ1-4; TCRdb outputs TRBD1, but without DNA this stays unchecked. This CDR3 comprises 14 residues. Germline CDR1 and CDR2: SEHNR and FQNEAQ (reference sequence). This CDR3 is CASSPQGASEKLFF.

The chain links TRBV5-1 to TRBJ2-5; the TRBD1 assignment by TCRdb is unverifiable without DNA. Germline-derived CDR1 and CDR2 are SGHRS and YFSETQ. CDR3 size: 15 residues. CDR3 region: CASSSLGQARETQYF.

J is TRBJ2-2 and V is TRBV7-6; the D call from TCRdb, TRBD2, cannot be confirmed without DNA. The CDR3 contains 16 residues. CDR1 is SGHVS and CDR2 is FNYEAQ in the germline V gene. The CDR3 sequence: CASSPGLADNTGELFF.

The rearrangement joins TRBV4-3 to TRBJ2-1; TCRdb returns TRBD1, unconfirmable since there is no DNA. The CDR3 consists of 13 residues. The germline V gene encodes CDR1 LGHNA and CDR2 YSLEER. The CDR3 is CASSQLGAAEQFF.

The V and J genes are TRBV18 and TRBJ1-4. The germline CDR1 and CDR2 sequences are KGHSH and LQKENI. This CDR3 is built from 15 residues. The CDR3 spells CASSPSPVENEKLFF.

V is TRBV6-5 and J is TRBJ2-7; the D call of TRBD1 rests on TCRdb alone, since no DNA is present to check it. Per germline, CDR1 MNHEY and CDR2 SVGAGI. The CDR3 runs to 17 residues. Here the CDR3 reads CASSYKGAGIPNYEQYF.

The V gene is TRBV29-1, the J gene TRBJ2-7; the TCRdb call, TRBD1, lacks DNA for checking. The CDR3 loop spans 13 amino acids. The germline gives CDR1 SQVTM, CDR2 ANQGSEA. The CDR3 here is CSVSTGFGIEQYF.

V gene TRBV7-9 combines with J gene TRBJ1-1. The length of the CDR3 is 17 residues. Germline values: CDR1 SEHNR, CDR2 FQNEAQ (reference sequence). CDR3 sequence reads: CASSLAGSYFMNTEAFF.

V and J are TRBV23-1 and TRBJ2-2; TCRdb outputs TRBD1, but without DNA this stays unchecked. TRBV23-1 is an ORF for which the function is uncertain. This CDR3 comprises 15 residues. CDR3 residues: CASGQGARNTGELFF.

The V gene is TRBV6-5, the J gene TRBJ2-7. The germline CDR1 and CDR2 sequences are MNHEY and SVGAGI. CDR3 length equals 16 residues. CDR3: CASSYSKLIRQTEQYF.

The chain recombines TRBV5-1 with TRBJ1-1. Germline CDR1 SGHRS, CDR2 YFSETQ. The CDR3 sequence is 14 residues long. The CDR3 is CASRTVAGNTEAFF.

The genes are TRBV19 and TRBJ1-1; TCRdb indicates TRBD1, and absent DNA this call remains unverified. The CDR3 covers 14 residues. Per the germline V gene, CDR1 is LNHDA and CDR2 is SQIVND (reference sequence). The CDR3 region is CASSIWQGFTEAFF.

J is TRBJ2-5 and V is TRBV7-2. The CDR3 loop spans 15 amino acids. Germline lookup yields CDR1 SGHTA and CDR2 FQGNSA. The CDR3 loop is CASSLLNPAQETQYF.

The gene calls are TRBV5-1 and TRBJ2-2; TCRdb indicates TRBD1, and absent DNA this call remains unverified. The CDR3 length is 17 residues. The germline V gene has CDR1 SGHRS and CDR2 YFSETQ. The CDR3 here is CASSLPWTGRDTGELFF.

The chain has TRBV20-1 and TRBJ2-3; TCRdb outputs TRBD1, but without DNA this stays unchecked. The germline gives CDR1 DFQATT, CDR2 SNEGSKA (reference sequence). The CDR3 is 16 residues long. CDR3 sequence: CSASSESGQGTDTQHF.

The CDR3 region is CASSYSGKGSNQPQHF. The V gene is TRBV6-5, the J gene TRBJ1-5. There are 16 residues in the CDR3. Germline lookup yields CDR1 MNHEY and CDR2 SVGAGI.

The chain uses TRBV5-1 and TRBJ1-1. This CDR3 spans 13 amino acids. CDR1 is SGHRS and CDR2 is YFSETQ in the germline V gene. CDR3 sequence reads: CASSLGRDTEAFF. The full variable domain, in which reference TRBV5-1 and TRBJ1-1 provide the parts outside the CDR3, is KAGVTQTPRYLIKTRGQQVTLSCSPISGHRSVSWYQQTPGQGLQFLFEYFSETQRNKGNFPGRFSGRQFSNSRSEMNVSTLELGDSALYLCASSLGRDTEAFFGQGTRLTVV.

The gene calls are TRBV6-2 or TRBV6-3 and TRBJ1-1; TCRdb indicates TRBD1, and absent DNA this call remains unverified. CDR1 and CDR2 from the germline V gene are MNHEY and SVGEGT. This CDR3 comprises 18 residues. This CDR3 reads CASSSWTGTGGLNTEAFF.

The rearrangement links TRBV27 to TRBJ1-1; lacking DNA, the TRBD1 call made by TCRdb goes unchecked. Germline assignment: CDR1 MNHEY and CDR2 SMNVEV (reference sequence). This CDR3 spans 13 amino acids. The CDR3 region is CASRLLGQAEAFF.

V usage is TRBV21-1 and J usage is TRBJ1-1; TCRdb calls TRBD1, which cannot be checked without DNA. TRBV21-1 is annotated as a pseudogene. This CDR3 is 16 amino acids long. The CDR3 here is CASSTGRDRAVAEAFF.

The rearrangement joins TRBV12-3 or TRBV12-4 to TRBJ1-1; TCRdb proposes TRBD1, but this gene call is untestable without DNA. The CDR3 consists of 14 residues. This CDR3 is CASRDLGGNTEAFF.

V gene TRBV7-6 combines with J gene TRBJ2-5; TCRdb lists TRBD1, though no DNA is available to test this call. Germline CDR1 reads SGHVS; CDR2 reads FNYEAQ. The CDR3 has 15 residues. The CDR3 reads CASSLLGQGVETQYF. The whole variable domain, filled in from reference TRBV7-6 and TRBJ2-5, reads GAGVSQSPRYKVTKRGQDVALRCDPISGHVSLYWYRQALGQGPEFLTYFNYEAQQDKSGLPNDRFSAERPEGSISTLTIQRTEQRDSAMYRCASSLLGQGVETQYFGPGTRLLVL.

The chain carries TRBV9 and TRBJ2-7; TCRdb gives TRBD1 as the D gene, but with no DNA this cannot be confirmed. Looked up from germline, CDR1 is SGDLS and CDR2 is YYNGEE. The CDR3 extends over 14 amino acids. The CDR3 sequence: CASSAGQGFGEQYF.

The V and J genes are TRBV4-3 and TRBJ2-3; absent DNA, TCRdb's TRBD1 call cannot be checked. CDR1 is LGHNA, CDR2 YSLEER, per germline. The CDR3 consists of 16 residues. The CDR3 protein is CASSQDGTIATDTQYF.

The CDR3 sequence: CASSYSSLGLAGAVIGETQYF. The chain combines TRBV6-2 or TRBV6-3 with TRBJ2-5; TCRdb designates TRBD2, a call that cannot be tested without DNA. The length of the CDR3 is 21 residues. Germline-derived CDR1 and CDR2 are MNHEY and SVGEGT.

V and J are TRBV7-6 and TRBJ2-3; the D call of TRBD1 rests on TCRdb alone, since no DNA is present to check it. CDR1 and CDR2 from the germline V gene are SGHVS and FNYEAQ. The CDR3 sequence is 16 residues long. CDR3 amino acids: CASSLEAGPSTDTQYF. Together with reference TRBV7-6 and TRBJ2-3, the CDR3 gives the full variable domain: GAGVSQSPRYKVTKRGQDVALRCDPISGHVSLYWYRQALGQGPEFLTYFNYEAQQDKSGLPNDRFSAERPEGSISTLTIQRTEQRDSAMYRCASSLEAGPSTDTQYFGPGTRLTVL.